A single sample gave rise to the 25 T cell receptor beta chains below, sequenced in a study of blood T cell repertoires in COVID-19. Clones were read by immunoSEQ multiplex PCR, and TCRdb kept only the in-frame ones, dropping some. The sample includes around 250,000 clones, more than 75% seen only once; the top ten take 9% to 15%. Sequenced: peripheral blood. Receptor source: a man aged 80 or over with acute or convalescent COVID-19.

J is TRBJ2-3 and V is TRBV24-1, with a weak D call TRBD1 (6 bases). Germline values: CDR1 KGHDR, CDR2 SFDVKD. This CDR3 has 15 residues. V was cut by 4 bases and J by 4 bases, with 14 bases left in between. CDR3 bases: TGTGCCACCAGTGAACAAACAGGGTTCTCAGATACGCAGTATTTT. Its protein product is CATSEQTGFSDTQYF.

This clone is a singleton in its sample. The CDR3 nucleotides read TGTGCCAGCTACCGGCAGGGCAAATCTGGAAACACCATATATTTT. This encodes CASYRQGKSGNTIYF. V gene TRBV5-4 combines with J gene TRBJ1-3; D is possibly TRBD1 (5 bases). Germline V gene data show CDR1 as SGHNT and CDR2 as YYREEE (reference sequence). The CDR3 is 15 residues long. The V end lost 7 bases, the J end lost 1 base, and 15 bases lay between the germline ends.

The J gene is TRBJ1-2, the V gene TRBV19; D call uncertain. Germline values: CDR1 LNHDA, CDR2 SQIVND (reference sequence). CDR3 length equals 14 residues. V lost 9 bases and J lost 5, with 19 bases in between. The CDR3 here is CASLPGGYDYGYTF. CDR3 bases: TGTGCCAGCCTACCAGGAGGGTACGATTATGGCTACACCTTC.

This clone was picked up many times. This rearrangement joins TRBV7-8 to TRBJ2-2; the match to TRBD2 covers 15 bases. From germline, CDR1 is SGHVS and CDR2 FQNEAQ. After removal of 5 bases from V and 5 bases from J, the junction contained 3 bases not matched to a gene. The CDR3 contains 16 residues. CDR3 in DNA: TGTGCCAGCAGCAAGGGACTAGCGGGAGGAACCGGGGAGCTGTTTTTT. It translates to CASSKGLAGGTGELFF.

The gene calls are TRBV3-1 (or the pseudogene TRBV3-2) and TRBJ2-1; 11 bases fit TRBD2. CDR1 is LGHDT, CDR2 YNNKEL, per germline (reference sequence). The CDR3 length is 17 residues. The ends lost 1 base at V and 3 bases at J; junction bases unmatched: 5. This chain's CDR3 is CASSQGTSGSNYNEQFF. The CDR3 nucleotides are TGTGCCAGCAGCCAAGGAACTAGCGGGAGTAACTACAATGAGCAGTTCTTC.

J is TRBJ1-6 and V is TRBV6-5, with 7 bases aligning to TRBD1. The CDR3 length is 14 residues. CDR1 is MNHEY, CDR2 SVGAGI, per germline. The trim removed 2 bases at V and 11 bases at J, leaving 6 bases unmatched. In nucleotides, the CDR3 is TGTGCCAGCAGTTACCGCACAGGGGCCGCACCCCTCCACTTT. Its translation is CASSYRTGAAPLHF.

CDR3 region: CASSLVDSREKLFF. The CDR3 bases are TGTGCCAGCAGCTTGGTGGACTCTCGAGAAAAACTGTTTTTT. The rearrangement links TRBV5-6 to TRBJ1-4; D uncertain. V lost 0 bases, J lost 8 bases, and 11 bases lay in between. Germline assignment: CDR1 SGHDT and CDR2 YYEEEE. The CDR3 is 14 amino acids.

CDR3 loop: CASSGEGGALHF. The DNA for the CDR3 is TGTGCCAGCAGTGGGGAGGGGGGGGCCCTCCACTTT. The chain recombines TRBV28 with TRBJ1-6; weak D call: TRBD1 (6 bases). V lost 5 bases and J 14 bases, leaving 13 bases between the germline ends. Germline CDR1 MDHEN, CDR2 SYDVKM. CDR3 length equals 12 residues.

The chain is built from TRBV18 and TRBJ1-5; no clear D gene. V lost 2 bases to trimming and J lost 4 bases, with 6 bases between them. In germline, CDR1 is KGHSH, CDR2 LQKENI. The CDR3 runs 13 residues. The DNA of the CDR3 is TGTGCCAGCTCACCAGAACGGAATCAGCCCCAGCATTTT. Its translation is CASSPERNQPQHF.

The chain combines TRBV3-1 (or the pseudogene TRBV3-2) with TRBJ1-1; D is uncertain. This CDR3 has 15 residues. V was clipped by 1 base and J by 1 base, with 10 bases between them. Looked up from germline, CDR1 is LGHDT and CDR2 is YNNKEL (reference sequence). The CDR3 loop reads CASSQGTVPNTEAFF. In nucleotides, the CDR3 is TGTGCCAGCAGCCAAGGTACAGTGCCGAACACTGAAGCTTTCTTT.

The chain has TRBV5-1 and TRBJ1-4; 9 bases are shared with TRBD1. J gave up 8 bases and V 2 bases, and 4 bases lay outside the gene matches. Per the germline V gene, CDR1 is SGHRS and CDR2 is YFSETQ. The CDR3 spans 14 residues. The CDR3: CASSLQGANEKLFF. The CDR3 nucleotides are TGCGCCAGCAGCTTACAGGGGGCAAACGAAAAACTGTTTTTT.

The chain employs TRBV4-1 and TRBJ1-1, with D tentatively TRBD1 (5 bases). Trimming took off 0 bases at V and 12 bases at J, with 11 bases between the two ends. This CDR3 contains 12 residues. Germline values: CDR1 MGHRA, CDR2 YSYEKL. The CDR3: CASSQDRVQTFF. The CDR3 DNA follows: TGCGCCAGCAGCCAAGACAGGGTACAAACTTTCTTT.

The chain employs TRBV27 and TRBJ2-6; TRBD2 is a possible D gene (6 bases). Germline CDR1 is MNHEY and CDR2 is SMNVEV (reference sequence). Trimming took off 6 bases at V and 2 bases at J, with 14 bases between the two ends. CDR3 length: 16 amino acids. In DNA form, the CDR3 reads TGTGCCAGCAGCACCATGGGCGGGACTGGGGCCAACGTCCTGACTTTC. Translating gives CASSTMGGTGANVLTF.

The chain's CDR3 is CASSFRIYGRAFTDTQYF. The DNA for the CDR3 is TGTGCCAGCAGCTTTCGAATTTACGGGAGGGCCTTTACAGATACGCAGTATTTT. The chain is built from TRBV7-8 and TRBJ2-3, with 8 nucleotides matching TRBD2. V lost 3 bases to trimming and J lost 3 bases; unmatched junction nucleotides: 14. CDR1 is SGHVS and CDR2 is FQNEAQ in the germline V gene. This CDR3 contains 18 residues.

The chain joins TRBV19 to TRBJ1-5; 9 positions match TRBD1. CDR1 and CDR2 (germline): LNHDA, SQIVND (reference sequence). This CDR3 contains 14 residues. V was pared by 7 bases and J by 3 bases, with 4 bases of the junction left unmatched. CDR3 nucleotide sequence: TGTGCCAGTACCGGGACAGGGCACAATCAGCCCCAGCATTTT. Translation: CASTGTGHNQPQHF.

Remarks on this clone: One end of the junction does not line up with germline, which may come from a read error. The sample has other DNA sequences that encode this CDR3 too. V usage is TRBV2 and J usage is TRBJ2-2, with 7 positions matching TRBD1. Germline values: CDR1 SNHLY, CDR2 FYNNEI. CDR3 length: 14 residues. The CDR3, as DNA: TGTGCCAGCAAAGACAGGGCGTATTCCGGGGAACTGTTTTTT. Translated: CASKDRAYSGELFF.

DNA for the CDR3: TGCGCCAGCAGCTTGCGACGCCAGGGGACCGGGGAGCTGTTTTTT. This translates into CASSLRRQGTGELFF. The chain uses TRBV5-1 and TRBJ2-2; TRBD1 is a possible D gene (6 bases). This CDR3 has 15 amino acids. The V end was cut by 1 base, the J end by 5 bases, with 12 bases between. Germline CDR1 and CDR2: SGHRS and YFSETQ.

The genes are TRBV3-1 (or the pseudogene TRBV3-2) and TRBJ2-5; the match to TRBD2 covers 9 bases. Trimming took 7 bases from V and 3 from J; bases not matched to a gene: 6. This CDR3 spans 14 amino acids. CDR1 is LGHDT, CDR2 YNNKEL, per germline (reference sequence). CDR3 in DNA: TGTGCCAGCACCCCCCTAGCGGGGAAAGAGACCCAGTACTTC. Its protein product is CASTPLAGKETQYF.

This clone was counted only a few times. CDR3 DNA sequence: TGTGCCAGCAGTTTGGAAATAGGGGATCAGCCCCAGCATTTT. Amino acid sequence: CASSLEIGDQPQHF. The chain has TRBV2 and TRBJ1-5; TRBD1 is a possible D gene (5 bases). The germline V gene encodes CDR1 SNHLY and CDR2 FYNNEI. The CDR3 length is 14 residues. The V and J ends lost 5 bases and 5 bases respectively, with 13 bases between them.

This chain connects TRBV5-1 to TRBJ2-5, with 7 nucleotides matching TRBD2. The CDR3 loop spans 15 amino acids. CDR1 is SGHRS and CDR2 is YFSETQ in the germline V gene. The junction had 6 bases not matched to a gene; V was cut back by 0 bases and J by 4 bases. The CDR3 nucleotides are TGCGCCAGCAGCTTGGGGAACGGGGGGAGAGAGACCCAGTACTTC. Its protein product is CASSLGNGGRETQYF.

The gene calls are TRBV4-1 and TRBJ1-1; D is uncertain. Germline V CDR1 and CDR2: MGHRA, YSYEKL. V was trimmed by 1 base and J by 1 base, leaving 13 bases between them. The CDR3 loop spans 16 amino acids. CDR3 sequence (DNA): TGCGCCAGCAGCCAAGCAACAGCATTCGAGAACACTGAAGCTTTCTTT. It yields the protein CASSQATAFENTEAFF.

This chain uses TRBV5-6 with TRBJ1-3; weak D call: TRBD1 (6 bases). CDR3 length: 14 amino acids. Trimming took 4 bases from V and 5 from J, leaving 13 bases between them. Looked up from germline, CDR1 is SGHDT and CDR2 is YYEEEE. CDR3 coding DNA: TGTGCCAGCAGCCTACAGGGCGTTAGAAACACCATATATTTT. Translating it yields CASSLQGVRNTIYF.

This chain joins TRBV5-1 and TRBJ2-3, with 8 bases aligning to TRBD2. The CDR3 runs to 16 residues. Germline loops: CDR1 SGHRS, CDR2 YFSETQ. V lost 5 bases, J lost 2 bases, and 10 bases stayed unmatched. CDR3 coding DNA: TGCGCCAGCAGTGGGAAGCGGGGGAGGGCCACAGATACGCAGTATTTT. Translated, it gives CASSGKRGRATDTQYF.

This clone was counted a single time. The CDR3 spells CASSVRQAGGSPLHF. Here the CDR3 DNA reads TGCGCCAGCAGTGTGAGACAGGCGGGCGGTTCACCCCTCCACTTT. The V and J genes are TRBV10-1 and TRBJ1-6; possibly TRBD1 for D (6 bases). The germline V gene has CDR1 WNHNN and CDR2 SYGVQD (reference sequence). Trimming removed 4 bases at V and 9 bases at J, with 16 bases between. The CDR3 covers 15 residues.

Written as DNA, the CDR3 is TGTGCCAGCAGCCCCACGGGACAGGGAATATACGAGCAGTACTTC. Protein: CASSPTGQGIYEQYF. This chain joins TRBV6-5 and TRBJ2-7, with TRBD1 matching over 9 bases. From germline, CDR1 is MNHEY and CDR2 SVGAGI. The CDR3 contains 15 residues. The V and J ends lost 6 bases and 4 bases, in that order; junction bases with no gene match: 10.